Listed below are T cell receptor beta chains from one sample, sequenced in a study of T cells of healthy individuals. TCRdb redid the calling of the 5' RACE reads with MiXCR, one entry per CDR3 protein. The table shows 41,000 or so distinct CDR3 sequences, with approximately 5% occurring only once. The receptors shown here come from a human donor in good health. Both conserved end residues are part of each CDR3. The D gene is left open where the match is weak. Size is omitted from some rows. Given values are once, few, many or a class for expanded clones.

>TRBV6-5|.|many|TRBJ1-2
CASTPDRLLEGYTF
TGTGCCAGCACCCCAGATAGGCTGCTGGAAGGCTACACCTTC
>TRBV11-1|TRBD1|few|TRBJ1-1
CASRMSRQGKTEAFF
TGTGCCAGCAGAATGTCCCGACAGGGGAAAACTGAAGCTTTCTTT
>TRBV27|TRBD1|many|TRBJ1-5
CASSLLGQGRNQPQHF
TGTGCCAGCAGTTTACTCGGACAGGGTCGCAATCAGCCCCAGCATTTT
>TRBV5-6|TRBD1|many|TRBJ1-6
CASSRGQGVNSPLHF
TGTGCCAGCAGCCGGGGGCAGGGGGTGAATTCACCCCTCCACTTT
>TRBV5-1|TRBD1|many|TRBJ2-7
CASSLDPRGTYEQYF
TGCGCCAGCAGCTTGGACCCCAGGGGGACCTACGAGCAGTACTTC
>TRBV7-2|.|many|TRBJ2-6
CASSRDFISGANVLTF
TGTGCCAGCAGCCGTGACTTTATCTCTGGGGCCAACGTCCTGACTTTC
>TRBV19|.|few|TRBJ1-5
CASSIGPGTLGPQHF
TGTGCCAGTAGTATAGGTCCTGGCACTCTCGGGCCCCAGCATTTT
>TRBV2|TRBD1|many|TRBJ1-2
CASREPGTGGSGGYTF
TGTGCCAGCAGGGAACCCGGGACAGGGGGATCGGGTGGCTACACCTTC
>TRBV4-3|TRBD1|many|TRBJ2-6
CASSQDQGAGANVLTF
TGCGCCAGCAGCCAAGATCAGGGGGCTGGGGCCAACGTCCTGACTTTC
>TRBV6-5|.|few|TRBJ2-2
CASSRTESNTGELFF
TGTGCCAGCAGTCGGACAGAGTCGAACACCGGGGAGCTGTTTTTT
>TRBV9|.|many|TRBJ1-3
CASSPVHSGNTIYF
TGTGCCAGCAGCCCAGTCCACTCTGGAAACACCATATATTTT
>TRBV2|.|.|TRBJ2-1
CASSPRVHNEQFF
TGTGCCAGCAGCCCCAGGGTACACAATGAGCAGTTCTTC
>TRBV12-3/TRBV12-4|.|.|TRBJ2-5
CASSTKETQYF
TGTGCCAGCAGTACAAAAGAGACCCAGTACTTC
>TRBV6-2/TRBV6-3|.|many|TRBJ2-1
CASTERVGAVYNEQFF
TGTGCCAGCACCGAACGGGTGGGAGCGGTCTACAATGAGCAGTTCTTC
>TRBV7-2|.|few|TRBJ2-2
CASSGRGGAGELFF
TGTGCCAGCAGTGGGCGGGGCGGAGCTGGGGAGCTGTTTTTT
>TRBV20-1|.|many|TRBJ2-1
CSASKREGASGEQFF
TGCAGTGCTAGTAAACGGGAGGGGGCCAGTGGGGAGCAGTTCTTC
>TRBV5-6|TRBD1|many|TRBJ1-2
CASSPTGGADGYTF
TGTGCCAGCAGCCCAACAGGGGGCGCGGATGGCTACACCTTC
>TRBV7-6|TRBD1|many|TRBJ1-1
CASSPQGAENTEAFF
TGTGCCAGCAGCCCCCAGGGGGCAGAGAACACTGAAGCTTTCTTT
>TRBV2|.|few|TRBJ2-1
CAVPAGGDEQFF
TGTGCCGTCCCAGCCGGAGGGGATGAGCAGTTCTTC
>TRBV11-3|.|many|TRBJ2-3
CASSRSSASTDTQYF
TGTGCCAGCAGCCGCTCTAGCGCTAGCACAGATACGCAGTATTTT
>TRBV6-1|.|few|TRBJ1-5
CASSEGGNQPQHF
TGTGCCAGCAGTGAAGGGGGTAATCAGCCCCAGCATTTT
>TRBV2|TRBD2|many|TRBJ2-1
CASRGFPVAGGGNEQFF
TGTGCCAGCAGGGGTTTCCCCGTAGCGGGAGGGGGGAATGAGCAGTTCTTC
>TRBV29-1|.|many|TRBJ2-1
CSVSPGQHNEQFF
TGCAGCGTTTCTCCGGGACAACACAATGAGCAGTTCTTC
>TRBV19|.|.|TRBJ2-1
CASSIPVARAENEQFF
TGTGCCAGTAGTATCCCAGTAGCCCGAGCCGAGAATGAGCAGTTCTTC
>TRBV18|TRBD1|many|TRBJ1-1
CASSPLGQLNTEAFF
TGTGCCAGCTCACCCCTGGGACAGCTGAACACTGAAGCTTTCTTT
>TRBV6-5|TRBD1|.|TRBJ2-7
CASKRQGVSREQYF
TGTGCCAGCAAGCGACAGGGGGTATCTCGCGAGCAGTACTTC
>TRBV20-1|.|many|TRBJ1-5
CSARDPHNQPQHF
TGCAGTGCTAGAGATCCCCACAATCAGCCCCAGCATTTT
>TRBV5-4|TRBD1|.|TRBJ1-6
CASSLQGAMSPLHF
TGTGCCAGCAGCTTGCAGGGGGCTATGTCACCCCTCCACTTT
>TRBV19|.|few|TRBJ2-1
CASSIDLGNYNEQFF
TGTGCCAGTAGTATAGACTTGGGCAACTACAATGAGCAGTTCTTC
>TRBV5-1|.|many|TRBJ1-2
CASSPPGGREDGYTF
TGCGCCAGCAGCCCTCCGGGCGGTCGGGAGGATGGCTACACCTTC
>TRBV5-4|.|few|TRBJ1-2
CASSLGDLAGYTF
TGTGCCAGCAGCTTGGGGGACCTCGCGGGCTACACCTTC
>TRBV3-1|.|.|TRBJ2-1
CASGASRWNEQFF
TGTGCCAGCGGGGCCTCCCGGTGGAATGAGCAGTTCTTC
>TRBV20-1|TRBD1|many|TRBJ2-7
CSATGTGNTYEQYF
TGCAGTGCCACAGGGACAGGGAACACCTACGAGCAGTACTTC
>TRBV3-1|.|many|TRBJ1-5
CASSPTTAQPQHF
TGTGCCAGCAGCCCAACCACGGCTCAGCCCCAGCATTTT
>TRBV19|.|few|TRBJ2-4
CASSVRTASADIQYF
TGTGCCAGTAGTGTCCGGACAGCCTCAGCGGACATTCAGTACTTC
>TRBV6-5|.|.|TRBJ1-1
CASSYVWGDALDTEAFF
TGTGCCAGCAGTTACGTTTGGGGCGACGCCCTGGACACTGAAGCTTTCTTT
>TRBV24-1|TRBD2|many|TRBJ2-1
CATSEGGFSDSYNEQFF
TGTGCCACCAGTGAGGGGGGGTTCAGCGATTCCTACAATGAGCAGTTCTTC
>TRBV19|.|.|TRBJ1-2
CASSPGINYGYTF
TGTGCCAGTAGCCCAGGGATTAACTATGGCTACACCTTC
>TRBV6-5|TRBD1|many|TRBJ1-1
CASSYFRGQGDTEAFF
TGTGCCAGCAGTTACTTTCGGGGACAGGGAGACACTGAAGCTTTCTTT
>TRBV20-1|.|many|TRBJ1-4
CSARDFVLRSNEKLFF
TGCAGTGCTAGAGATTTCGTGTTAAGGAGTAATGAAAAACTGTTTTTT
>TRBV29-1|TRBD1|.|TRBJ1-1
CSVEGRQGTEAFF
TGCAGCGTTGAGGGGAGACAGGGTACTGAAGCTTTCTTT
>TRBV28|.|.|TRBJ1-5
CASSLSITHSNQPQHF
TGTGCCAGCAGTTTATCTATAACCCATAGCAATCAGCCCCAGCATTTT
>TRBV7-2|.|many|TRBJ2-5
CASSSEGADQETQYF
TGTGCCAGCAGCTCGGAAGGGGCCGACCAAGAGACCCAGTACTTC
>TRBV11-2|.|.|TRBJ2-3
CASTLGFGLQYF
TGTGCCAGCACCCTAGGGTTTGGGTTGCAGTATTTT
>TRBV15|.|many|TRBJ2-7
CATSSAPARNYEQYF
TGTGCCACCAGCAGTGCCCCCGCAAGGAACTACGAGCAGTACTTC
>TRBV2|.|.|TRBJ2-3
CASRTHHLDTQYF
TGTGCCAGCAGAACCCACCACCTAGATACGCAGTATTTT
>TRBV29-1|TRBD1|few|TRBJ1-1
CSGLRGMNTEAFF
TGCAGCGGACTCAGGGGGATGAACACTGAAGCTTTCTTT
>TRBV4-1|.|few|TRBJ1-1
CASSQEGKNTEAFF
TGCGCCAGCAGCCAGGAAGGGAAGAACACTGAAGCTTTCTTT
>TRBV6-2/TRBV6-3|.|.|TRBJ2-7
CASRAGTKKDYEQYF
TGTGCCAGCAGAGCCGGGACCAAAAAGGACTACGAGCAGTACTTC
>TRBV12-3/TRBV12-4|TRBD2|few|TRBJ2-5
CASRAGLAGGMETQYF
TGTGCCAGCCGGGCGGGACTAGCGGGGGGTATGGAGACCCAGTACTTC
>TRBV28|.|many|TRBJ2-7
CASSFSYGSSYEQYF
TGTGCCAGCAGTTTTTCTTACGGGAGCTCCTACGAGCAGTACTTC
>TRBV12-5|.|many|TRBJ2-7
CASGLEVGEQYF
TGTGCTAGTGGTTTGGAGGTTGGCGAGCAGTACTTC
>TRBV4-1|.|few|TRBJ2-3
CASSRWDSSTDTQYF
TGCGCCAGCAGCCGATGGGACTCCTCCACAGATACGCAGTATTTT
>TRBV6-2/TRBV6-3|.|many|TRBJ1-4
CASSYGPTDEKLFF
TGTGCCAGCAGTTACGGACCGACGGATGAAAAACTGTTTTTT
>TRBV5-1|.|many|TRBJ1-1
CASSLGHLRINGTEAFF
TGCGCCAGCAGCTTAGGGCATCTCCGTATTAATGGCACTGAAGCTTTCTTT
>TRBV2|TRBD1|.|TRBJ2-7
CASTLDRDEQYF
TGTGCCAGCACCCTGGACAGGGACGAGCAGTACTTC
>TRBV2|TRBD2|.|TRBJ2-7
CASSPSGTTGEQYF
TGTGCCAGCAGTCCTAGCGGGACTACGGGGGAGCAGTACTTC
>TRBV7-7|.|many|TRBJ2-1
CASSLVRGAENEQFF
TGTGCCAGCAGCTTAGTTCGGGGGGCGGAAAATGAGCAGTTCTTC
>TRBV6-2/TRBV6-3|.|many|TRBJ1-1
CASSYGGTEAFF
TGTGCCAGCAGTTACGGGGGCACTGAAGCTTTCTTT
>TRBV7-9|TRBD2|many|TRBJ2-3
CASSLSGGPTDTQYF
TGTGCCAGCAGCTTGAGCGGGGGCCCCACAGATACGCAGTATTTT